The 30 T cell receptor beta chains presented below share a single source sample, sequenced in a study of shared clonotypes between healthy human individuals. Libraries were prepared by immunoSEQ multiplex PCR; TCRdb keeps only in-frame clonotypes and omits some of them. The table includes 300,000 to 400,000 clones, less than 85% detected once. The sequenced sample was memory CD4+ T cells sorted from blood. As to subset: CD45RA-negative fraction. The receptors come from a man aged 25-45 years in good health.

J is TRBJ2-7 and V is TRBV5-5, with TRBD2 as a possible D gene (6 bases). Germline CDR1 SGHKS, CDR2 YYEKEE (reference sequence). The CDR3 runs 15 residues. Trimming left V 2 bases short and J 0 bases short, with 12 bases between. The DNA for the CDR3 is TGTGCCAGCAGCTTAGGGACTCATAGCTCCTACGAGCAGTACTTC. Its protein product is CASSLGTHSSYEQYF.

The gene calls are TRBV4-2 and TRBJ2-3; the D is unclear. Per germline, CDR1 LGHNA and CDR2 YNFKEQ. Trimming shortened V by 0 bases and J by 6 bases, and 7 bases separated the two germline ends. The CDR3 runs 13 residues. CDR3 region: CASSQDWADTQYF. In DNA form, the CDR3 reads TGTGCCAGCAGCCAAGATTGGGCGGATACGCAGTATTTT.

The V call is TRBV6-5, the J call TRBJ1-1; D is ambiguous. Per the germline V gene, CDR1 is MNHEY and CDR2 is SVGAGI. The length of the CDR3 is 14 residues. V dropped 6 bases and J dropped 5 bases, with 16 bases sitting between them. Here the CDR3 reads CASSSVNAATEAFF. The CDR3 DNA follows: TGTGCCAGCAGCTCCGTGAATGCGGCTACTGAAGCTTTCTTT.

This clone was seen a few times. The chain links TRBV29-1 to TRBJ1-2; D may be TRBD1 (6 bases). CDR3 length equals 13 residues. The ends were cut back, 0 bases at V and 8 bases at J, with 13 bases in the middle. The germline CDR1 and CDR2 sequences are SQVTM and ANQGSEA. The CDR3 protein is CSVEESGARGYTF. The DNA for the CDR3 is TGCAGCGTTGAAGAATCAGGGGCTAGGGGCTACACCTTC.

In its sample, this clone was seen a few times. The chain has TRBV19 and TRBJ2-2; D uncertain. Per the germline V gene, CDR1 is LNHDA and CDR2 is SQIVND (reference sequence). Trimming took off 7 bases at V and 3 bases at J, with 9 bases between the two ends. The CDR3 loop spans 13 amino acids. CDR3 sequence: CASTPFYTGELFF. The CDR3 DNA follows: TGTGCCAGTACCCCATTCTACACCGGGGAGCTGTTTTTT. Full variable domain (remainder filled in from reference TRBV19 and TRBJ2-2): DGGITQSPKYLFRKEGQNVTLSCEQNLNHDAMYWYRQDPGQGLRLIYYSQIVNDFQKGDIAEGYSVSREKKESFPLTVTSAQKNPTAFYLCASTPFYTGELFFGEGSRLTVL.

This clone has more than one count but fewer than ten. The gene calls are TRBV4-1 and TRBJ1-2; TRBD1 agrees at 9 bases. V lost 0 bases, J lost 6 bases, and 14 bases stayed unmatched. Germline assignment: CDR1 MGHRA and CDR2 YSYEKL. The length of the CDR3 is 18 residues. The CDR3 protein is CASSQDLTLDRGINGYTF. CDR3 DNA sequence: TGCGCCAGCAGCCAAGACCTTACATTGGACAGGGGTATCAATGGCTACACCTTC.

V gene TRBV28 combines with J gene TRBJ1-4; a possible D gene is TRBD1 (6 bases). From germline, CDR1 is MDHEN and CDR2 SYDVKM. V shed 7 bases and J shed 7 bases, with 16 bases lying between them. The CDR3 consists of 14 residues. The chain's CDR3 is CASNSPGEGEKLFF. CDR3 DNA sequence: TGTGCCAGCAACTCGCCAGGGGAAGGTGAAAAACTGTTTTTT.

The chain has TRBV7-2 and TRBJ2-3; 7 bases align to TRBD2. The V gene end was trimmed by 8 bases and the J gene end by 0 bases; junction bases not matched to a gene: 5. Germline-derived CDR1 and CDR2 are SGHTA and FQGNSA. The CDR3 runs 14 residues. CDR3 region: CASGRGMSTDTQYF. The CDR3 DNA sequence: TGTGCCAGCGGGAGGGGAATGAGCACAGATACGCAGTATTTT.

The rearrangement links TRBV27 to TRBJ2-1; tentatively, D is TRBD2 (6 bases). The V end was cut by 7 bases, the J end by 2 bases, with 18 bases between. Germline lookup yields CDR1 MNHEY and CDR2 SMNVEV (reference sequence). CDR3 length: 16 amino acids. This CDR3 is CASKPGSGLTYNEQFF. CDR3 coding DNA: TGTGCCAGCAAACCGGGTTCGGGACTTACCTACAATGAGCAGTTCTTC.

The chain combines TRBV11-2 with TRBJ1-2; 9 nucleotides align to TRBD1. Unmatched junction bases numbered 4, after V lost 5 bases and J lost 6 bases. From germline, CDR1 is SGHAT and CDR2 FQNNGV. The CDR3 sequence is 13 residues long. The CDR3 sequence: CASSNDRGDGYTF. CDR3 DNA sequence: TGTGCCAGCAGCAATGACAGGGGGGATGGCTACACCTTC. Full variable domain (outside the CDR3, taken from reference TRBV11-2 and TRBJ1-2): EAGVAQSPRYKIIEKRQSVAFWCNPISGHATLYWYQQILGQGPKLLIQFQNNGVVDDSQLPKDRFSAERLKGVDSTLKIQPAKLEDSAVYLCASSNDRGDGYTFGSGTRLTVV.

V and J are TRBV14 and TRBJ2-7; D not certain. V dropped 4 bases and J dropped 6 bases, with 13 bases sitting between them. The CDR3 has 13 amino acids. From germline, CDR1 is SGHDN and CDR2 FVKESK. The CDR3, as DNA: TGTGCCAGCAGCCTTGGTGGAGCGAGCGAGCAGTACTTC. Its translation is CASSLGGASEQYF.

The gene calls are TRBV2 and TRBJ1-2; D is uncertain. The CDR3 totals 17 residues. Trimming took off 6 bases at V and 5 bases at J, with 25 bases between the two ends. The germline V gene has CDR1 SNHLY and CDR2 FYNNEI. DNA of the CDR3: TGTGCCAGCAGCGAATCATTAGAGTCGCAAGAGAGTTATGGCTACACCTTC. Amino acids: CASSESLESQESYGYTF.

J is TRBJ2-5 and V is TRBV10-3; TRBD2 matches 15 bases. The J segment lost 2 bases and the V segment lost 0 bases, leaving 1 base of the junction unmatched. This CDR3 spans 17 amino acids. The germline V gene encodes CDR1 ENHRY and CDR2 SYGVKD. The CDR3 spells CAISESGTSGGQETQYF. The CDR3 nucleotides are TGTGCCATCAGTGAGTCGGGGACTAGCGGGGGGCAAGAGACCCAGTACTTC.

The chain uses TRBV19 and TRBJ2-3; 11 nucleotides align to TRBD2. CDR3 size: 15 residues. With 3 bases clipped from V and 4 bases from J, the junction kept 3 bases outside the gene matches. Germline-derived CDR1 and CDR2 are LNHDA and SQIVND (reference sequence). The CDR3 here is CASSMASGRSDTQYF. The CDR3 DNA follows: TGTGCCAGTAGTATGGCTAGCGGGAGGTCAGATACGCAGTATTTT.

This chain connects TRBV15 to TRBJ1-1, with D possibly matching TRBD1 (5 bases). Trimming took off 10 bases at V and 4 bases at J, with 16 bases between the two ends. Germline loops: CDR1 LNHNV, CDR2 YYDKDF (reference sequence). There are 13 residues in the CDR3. CDR3 protein: CASSLRDLTEAFF. As DNA, the CDR3 is TGTGCCAGTAGCCTCAGGGATCTCACTGAAGCTTTCTTT.

This chain uses TRBV19 with TRBJ2-7; 11 positions match TRBD2. The germline V gene encodes CDR1 LNHDA and CDR2 SQIVND (reference sequence). V trimming: 6 bases; J trimming: 0 bases; junction bases outside the gene matches: 4. CDR3 size: 15 residues. CDR3: CASSTSGSRSYEQYF. The CDR3 region has the DNA TGTGCCAGTAGCACTAGCGGGAGTCGCTCCTACGAGCAGTACTTC.

The J gene is TRBJ2-7, the V gene TRBV4-3; 7 bases agree with TRBD1. The V gene end was trimmed by 0 bases and the J gene end by 3 bases; junction bases not matched to a gene: 5. The CDR3 length is 15 residues. Looked up from germline, CDR1 is LGHNA and CDR2 is YSLEER. This CDR3 reads CASSQENAGGYEQYF. In nucleotides, the CDR3 is TGCGCCAGCAGCCAAGAGAACGCAGGGGGCTACGAGCAGTACTTC.

The chain has TRBV29-1 and TRBJ2-5, with 7 bases identical to TRBD1. After removal of 7 bases from V and 2 bases from J, the junction contained 10 bases not matched to a gene. Germline V lookup: CDR1 SQVTM, CDR2 ANQGSEA. The CDR3 spans 14 residues. CDR3 residues: CSARRDRRQETQYF. The CDR3 nucleotides read TGCAGCGCCCGCCGGGACAGAAGACAAGAGACCCAGTACTTC.

V usage is TRBV6-1 and J usage is TRBJ1-5; D is possibly TRBD1 (6 bases). Germline CDR1 and CDR2: MNHNS and SASEGT. The V end lost 2 bases, the J end lost 6 bases, and 14 bases lay between the germline ends. The CDR3 contains 15 residues. The CDR3 is CASSEPGHLTQPQHF. The CDR3 nucleotides are TGTGCCAGCAGTGAACCGGGACACCTCACTCAGCCCCAGCATTTT.

The chain is built from TRBV11-2 and TRBJ2-7; 7 positions match TRBD1. Per the germline V gene, CDR1 is SGHAT and CDR2 is FQNNGV. The CDR3 has 15 residues. The V gene end was trimmed by 1 base and the J gene end by 1 base; junction bases not matched to a gene: 4. In DNA form, the CDR3 reads TGTGCCAGCAGCTTAGGGGCCAGGGGGTCCTACGAGCAGTACTTC. Its protein is CASSLGARGSYEQYF.

V usage is TRBV5-1 and J usage is TRBJ2-1; D is possibly TRBD1 (5 bases). There are 15 residues in the CDR3. CDR1 is SGHRS, CDR2 YFSETQ, per germline. V lost 6 bases and J 0 bases, leaving 13 bases between the germline ends. The CDR3 bases are TGCGCCAGCAACGACCCAGGGAACTCCTACAATGAGCAGTTCTTC. Translation: CASNDPGNSYNEQFF. Drawing the rest from reference TRBV5-1 and TRBJ2-1, the complete variable domain is KAGVTQTPRYLIKTRGQQVTLSCSPISGHRSVSWYQQTPGQGLQFLFEYFSETQRNKGNFPGRFSGRQFSNSRSEMNVSTLELGDSALYLCASNDPGNSYNEQFFGPGTRLTVL.

This clone came up a few times. This chain joins TRBV10-2 and TRBJ2-1; D is uncertain. Germline values: CDR1 WSHSY, CDR2 SAAADI. The CDR3 has 14 residues. Trimming removed 5 bases from V and 2 bases from J, with 10 bases in between. The CDR3, as DNA: TGCGCCAGCAGTCCATTGCGGACCTACAATGAGCAGTTCTTC. Translating it yields CASSPLRTYNEQFF.

Only one count was recorded for this clone. The chain joins TRBV7-9 to TRBJ1-1, with D possibly TRBD1 on 5 matching bases. CDR1 is SEHNR, CDR2 FQNEAQ, per germline (reference sequence). V was trimmed by 5 bases and J by 1 base, leaving 11 bases between them. CDR3 length: 14 amino acids. The DNA for the CDR3 is TGTGCCAGCAGCGAACGGGGCACGAACACTGAAGCTTTCTTT. It translates to CASSERGTNTEAFF.

The chain carries TRBV6-5 and TRBJ2-5; D gene unclear. The CDR3 has 14 amino acids. The V gene's germline CDR1 is MNHEY and CDR2 SVGAGI. The germline V and J ends were trimmed by 2 bases and 1 base, with 8 bases remaining between them. The CDR3, as DNA: TGTGCCAGCAGTTACGGCTGGTCCCAAGAGACCCAGTACTTC. Its protein is CASSYGWSQETQYF.

The gene calls are TRBV10-3 and TRBJ2-5, with 11 bases lining up with TRBD2. Trimming took 2 bases from V and 5 from J; bases not matched to a gene: 10. Germline V gene data show CDR1 as ENHRY and CDR2 as SYGVKD. This CDR3 has 17 amino acids. CDR3 protein: CAISEPTSGRMRETQYF. In DNA form, the CDR3 reads TGTGCCATCAGTGAGCCTACTAGCGGGAGAATGAGGGAGACCCAGTACTTC.

The V call is TRBV6-1, the J call TRBJ1-1; D is unresolved. With 5 bases removed from V and 1 base from J, the gap between germline ends came to 8 bases. Looked up from germline, CDR1 is MNHNS and CDR2 is SASEGT. There are 13 residues in the CDR3. CDR3 coding DNA: TGTGCCAGCAGTATCCGACAGAACACTGAAGCTTTCTTT. Its translation is CASSIRQNTEAFF.

This CDR3 is CASSLGAGGSPLHF. The CDR3 nucleotides are TGTGCCAGCAGCTTAGGAGCAGGGGGTTCACCCCTCCACTTT. The chain couples TRBV13 to TRBJ1-6; 7 nucleotides align to TRBD1. This CDR3 has 14 amino acids. Germline CDR1 PRHDT, CDR2 FYEKMQ (reference sequence). The trim removed 0 bases at V and 9 bases at J, leaving 2 bases unmatched.

This clone showed up just a few times. This chain joins TRBV7-8 and TRBJ1-5; D not certain. With 0 bases removed from V and 8 bases from J, the gap between germline ends came to 11 bases. The CDR3 consists of 14 residues. The V gene's germline CDR1 is SGHVS and CDR2 FQNEAQ. The CDR3 DNA is TGTGCCAGCAGCTTAGCGCTGGGGAACGAGCCCCAGCATTTT. Amino acid sequence: CASSLALGNEPQHF. The complete variable domain, with remaining parts taken from reference TRBV7-8 and TRBJ1-5, reads GAGVSQSPRYKVAKRGQDVALRCDPISGHVSLFWYQQALGQGPEFLTYFQNEAQLDKSGLPSDRFFAERPEGSVSTLKIQRTQQEDSAVYLCASSLALGNEPQHFGDGTRLSIL.

The J gene is TRBJ2-2, the V gene TRBV5-1; unclear D gene. Per the germline V gene, CDR1 is SGHRS and CDR2 is YFSETQ. V was cut by 0 bases and J by 7 bases, with 7 bases left in between. The CDR3 loop spans 13 amino acids. For the CDR3, the DNA is TGCGCCAGCAGCTTGGCCCCTGACGGGGAGCTGTTTTTT. Translated, it gives CASSLAPDGELFF.

V is TRBV4-3 and J is TRBJ2-1; D gene unclear. V lost 0 bases to trimming and J lost 8 bases, with 11 bases between them. Per the germline V gene, CDR1 is LGHNA and CDR2 is YSLEER. This CDR3 has 14 residues. The CDR3 DNA follows: TGCGCCAGCAGCCAAGACCTCCTTTTAGATGAGCAGTTCTTC. It is translated as CASSQDLLLDEQFF.